These T cell receptor beta chains were read from a single sample in a study of OX40 agonist ivuxolimab in advanced cancers. Some clones are missing from TCRdb's copy, which holds only in-frame ones; the method was immunoSEQ multiplex PCR. This sample has roughly 11,000 clones; more than 80% occur once, and the top ten carry more than 12%. This sample comprised CD4+ or CD8+ T cells sorted from blood, obtained in a trial of the OX40 agonist ivuxolimab. These receptors were collected from an adult with an advanced solid tumor such as melanoma, head and neck, liver or kidney cancer. CDR3s include the opening cysteine and the closing phenylalanine or tryptophan. A D gene is named only where the DNA matches it firmly. Clone size is stated in some rows and not others, as once, few, many or a class when expanded.

clone size	D gene	CDR3 length	V gene	J gene	CDR3 DNA	CDR3 protein
.	TRBD2	15	TRBV5-1	TRBJ2-5	TGCGCCAGCAGCTTGACTAGCGGGGGAGGAGAGACCCAGTACTTC	CASSLTSGGGETQYF
few	.	13	TRBV7-6	TRBJ1-2	TGTGCCAGCGGGGACATACCCAACTATGGCTACACCTTC	CASGDIPNYGYTF
.	.	14	TRBV4-1	TRBJ1-1	TGCGCCAGCTCCCTGAGACTGGGACACACTGAAGCTTTCTTT	CASSLRLGHTEAFF
.	TRBD2	15	TRBV6-5	TRBJ2-1	TGTGCCAGCAGTGGAACTAGCGGGGGGGCCAGTGAGCAGTTCTTC	CASSGTSGGASEQFF
.	TRBD2	15	TRBV5-1	TRBJ2-3	TGCGCCAGCAGCTTGGCCGCGGGGGATCAAGATACGCAGTATTTT	CASSLAAGDQDTQYF
.	.	13	TRBV4-1	TRBJ2-7	TGCGCCAGCAGCCAAGAAAGGGTCTACGAGCAGTACTTC	CASSQERVYEQYF
once	.	12	TRBV6-1	TRBJ1-1	TGTGCCAGCATAGGCCTTCGGGCTGAAGCTTTCTTT	CASIGLRAEAFF
once	TRBD2	14	TRBV5-1	TRBJ2-3	TGCGCCAGCAGCTTGGCGGGAGGGACAGATACGCAGTATTTT	CASSLAGGTDTQYF
.	TRBD2	18	TRBV7-9	TRBJ2-2	TGTGCCAGCAGCCAGGCCCTAGCGGGGGGGACCAACACCGGGGAGCTGTTTTTT	CASSQALAGGTNTGELFF
.	TRBD1	16	TRBV19	TRBJ2-7	TGTGCCAGTAGTGTCGACCGGGACAGGGGCTCCTACGAGCAGTACTTC	CASSVDRDRGSYEQYF
once	TRBD2	16	TRBV9	TRBJ2-7	TGTGCCAGCAGCGTAGGAAGGGCGGGGGGGCGGCACGAGCAGTACTTC	CASSVGRAGGRHEQYF
.	TRBD1	14	TRBV7-3	TRBJ2-7	TGTGCCAGCAGCGGGACAGGGGGGTCGGGCGAGCAGTACTTC	CASSGTGGSGEQYF
.	TRBD2	14	TRBV7-6	TRBJ2-7	TGTGCCAGCAGACCGGGACTAGCGGATTACGAGCAGTACTTC	CASRPGLADYEQYF
.	.	19	TRBV4-1	TRBJ1-6	TGCGCCAGCAGCCAAACCCCGTGGGACACGAGCTCCTATAATTCACCCCTCCACTTT	CASSQTPWDTSSYNSPLHF
.	TRBD2	14	TRBV30	TRBJ2-7	TGTGCCCGACCTTGGACTAGCGGATCCTACGAGCAGTACTTC	CARPWTSGSYEQYF
once	.	13	TRBV7-3	TRBJ1-1	TGTGCCAGCTCCATTGGTGGGGACACTGAAGCTTTCTTT	CASSIGGDTEAFF
.	.	16	TRBV19	TRBJ2-3	TGTGCCAGTAGTCCCTTGCTAGAGGTAGGCACAGATACGCAGTATTTT	CASSPLLEVGTDTQYF
few	.	16	TRBV2	TRBJ2-7	TGTGCCAGCAGCCTCATGGGGCAGAGGGATCCCTACGAGCAGTACTTC	CASSLMGQRDPYEQYF
.	.	16	TRBV4-2	TRBJ2-7	TGTGCCAGCAATCAAGAAGGGTCCGGGAGCTCCTACGAGCAGTACTTC	CASNQEGSGSSYEQYF
.	TRBD1	14	TRBV14	TRBJ1-2	TGTGCCAGCAGCCACCTTCCGGGACAGAGAGGGTACACCTTC	CASSHLPGQRGYTF
.	.	13	TRBV9	TRBJ2-7	TGTGCCAGCAGCGTAGAGGGTGGTCGGGAGCAGTACTTC	CASSVEGGREQYF
.	.	13	TRBV30	TRBJ2-5	TGTGCCTGGAGTGTCAGGGGGGTGGTGACCCAGTACTTC	CAWSVRGVVTQYF
.	.	14	TRBV6-6	TRBJ2-3	TGTGCCAGCAGTTACTCGTCTAGCGCAGATACGCAGTATTTT	CASSYSSSADTQYF
.	.	15	TRBV11-2	TRBJ1-2	TGTGCCAGCAGCTTAGGGGGTTGGGGGACCGATGGCTACACCTTC	CASSLGGWGTDGYTF
once	.	13	TRBV5-5	TRBJ1-2	TGTGCCAGCAGCCCGGACACTAACTATGGCTACACCTTC	CASSPDTNYGYTF
few	.	14	TRBV7-9	TRBJ1-6	TGTGCCAGCCGACGCGTGGGTTTGAATTCACCCCTCCACTTT	CASRRVGLNSPLHF
.	TRBD2	18	TRBV13	TRBJ2-3	TGTGCCAGCAGCCCCGGGACTAGCGGGGGGGCCGGAACAGATACGCAGTATTTT	CASSPGTSGGAGTDTQYF
.	TRBD2	16	TRBV5-3	TRBJ2-2	TGTGCCAGAAGCCCAAGACCGGGACTAGCGGACGGGGAGCTGTTTTTT	CARSPRPGLADGELFF
.	.	16	TRBV4-1	TRBJ1-6	TGCGCCAGCAGCCACCCGGGGAAGTACTATAATTCACCCCTCCACTTT	CASSHPGKYYNSPLHF
.	.	12	TRBV7-9	TRBJ1-1	TGTGCCAGCAGTTACAGAGGGGCCCGGGCTTTCTTT	CASSYRGARAFF
.	TRBD2	14	TRBV6-6	TRBJ2-1	TGTGCCAGCAGTAGCGGGGGGGCCTACAATGAGCAGTTCTTC	CASSSGGAYNEQFF
.	.	17	TRBV11-2	TRBJ1-6	TGTGCCAGCAGCTCGACCCCGCCGGGTCGGTATAATTCACCCCTCCACTTT	CASSSTPPGRYNSPLHF
few	.	15	TRBV9	TRBJ1-5	TGTGCCAGCAGCGTAGGGGACGGCCTCCGGCAGCCCCAGCATTTT	CASSVGDGLRQPQHF
.	TRBD2	18	TRBV6-1	TRBJ2-2	TGTGCCAGCAGTGAACTGGCTGGCGGGGGGGCCGAAACCGGGGAGCTGTTTTTT	CASSELAGGGAETGELFF
.	.	11	TRBV11-2	TRBJ2-7	TGTGCCAGCAGCTTAGTTGGCGAGCAGTACTTC	CASSLVGEQYF
few	.	15	TRBV5-5	TRBJ1-5	TGTGCCAGCAGCCTAAAACTGGGGGTTTATCAGCCCCAGCATTTT	CASSLKLGVYQPQHF
.	.	14	TRBV6-5	TRBJ2-7	TGTGCCAGCAGCTTTATACAGGGATCCTACGAGCAGTACTTC	CASSFIQGSYEQYF
.	.	16	TRBV4-1	TRBJ2-7	TGCGCCAGCAGCCAAGGTGCGGCCCCGGGGGACTACGAGCAGTACTTC	CASSQGAAPGDYEQYF
.	TRBD1	14	TRBV27	TRBJ1-5	TGTGCCAGCAGTTCACAGGGGATCTGGCAGCCCCAGCATTTT	CASSSQGIWQPQHF
once	.	15	TRBV6-1	TRBJ1-1	TGTGCCAGCGCGGTCGGTCCAGGGGAGCACACTGAAGCTTTCTTT	CASAVGPGEHTEAFF
few	.	15	TRBV5-1	TRBJ2-6	TGCGCCAGCAGCCATCCCCCGGCTGGGGCCAACGTCCTGACTTTC	CASSHPPAGANVLTF
.	.	14	TRBV9	TRBJ2-7	TGTGCCAGCAGCGTCGATGGCGACCTCTACGAGCAGTACTTC	CASSVDGDLYEQYF
.	TRBD1	15	TRBV7-9	TRBJ1-4	TGTGCCAGCAGCCAAACAGGGGGCGCGAGAGAAAAACTGTTTTTT	CASSQTGGAREKLFF